This entry concerns a single TCR beta chain. Its specificity is not known. This entry is derived from a study of OX40 agonist ivuxolimab in advanced cancers. Notes on the study in general: Also showing low normalized T-cell clonal expansion were some of the nonresponders.

Assay used: immunoSEQ multiplex PCR; TCRdb lists only in-frame clones, some missing. The sample lists under 110,000 clones; 90% were seen once. This CDR3 has 17 residues. CDR1 SGHTA and CDR2 FQGNSA come from the germline V gene. V lost 1 base to trimming and J lost 2 bases; unmatched junction nucleotides: 6. This receptor was identified in an adult with an advanced solid tumor such as melanoma, head and neck, liver or kidney cancer. The chain joins TRBV7-2 to TRBJ2-7; 12 positions agree with TRBD2. The sequenced sample was CD4+ or CD8+ T cells sorted from blood, obtained in a trial of the OX40 agonist ivuxolimab. Here the CDR3 DNA reads TGTGCCAGCAGCTTAGGGACCTCTAGCGGGGGGGCCTACGAGCAGTACTTC. Translating it yields CASSLGTSSGGAYEQYF.